These 15 T cell receptor beta chains were all obtained from the same sample, sequenced in a study of shared clonotypes between healthy human individuals. The data were produced by immunoSEQ multiplex PCR, yet TCRdb's version contains in-frame clones alone and is incomplete. This sample carries over 850,000 clones, 78% of them seen once, and the ten largest clones take 0.5% to 0.65%. The sample taken for sequencing was memory CD4+ T cells from PBMCs. Subset meaning: CD45RA-negative fraction. The receptors come from a man in his late teens or twenties in good health. Some clones in this sample may be carry-over from other donors' samples.

The genes are TRBV5-6 and TRBJ2-5; 9 bases fit TRBD1. The germline gives CDR1 SGHDT, CDR2 YYEEEE. Unmatched junction bases numbered 5, after V lost 2 bases and J lost 3 bases. This CDR3 comprises 15 residues. CDR3 in amino acids: CASSLGQGREETQYF. CDR3 bases: TGTGCCAGCAGCTTAGGACAGGGGCGGGAAGAGACCCAGTACTTC.

The rearrangement uses TRBV28 and TRBJ1-3; TRBD1 matches at 8 bases. Trimming at V came to 5 bases and at J to 3 bases, leaving 6 bases not matched to a gene. Germline V gene lookup returns CDR1 MDHEN and CDR2 SYDVKM. The CDR3 consists of 15 residues. CDR3 sequence: CASSPPGTGGNTIYF. DNA for the CDR3: TGTGCCAGCAGTCCTCCCGGGACAGGTGGAAACACCATATATTTT. Combining the CDR3 with reference TRBV28 and TRBJ1-3 gives the whole variable domain DVKVTQSSRYLVKRTGEKVFLECVQDMDHENMFWYRQDPGLGLRLIYFSYDVKMKEKGDIPEGYSVSREKKERFSLILESASTNQTSMYLCASSPPGTGGNTIYFGEGSWLTVV.

This clone was recorded a few times. The rearrangement uses TRBV28 and TRBJ2-2; D might be TRBD2 (6 bases). This CDR3 contains 14 residues. The V end lost 4 bases, the J end lost 4 bases, and 10 bases lay between the germline ends. Germline V gene sequence: CDR1 MDHEN, CDR2 SYDVKM. CDR3 nucleotide sequence: TGTGCCAGCAGTTATGGTAGCGGCACCGGGGAGCTGTTTTTT. Protein sequence: CASSYGSGTGELFF. Looking up the rest from reference TRBV28 and TRBJ2-2 gives the full variable domain: DVKVTQSSRYLVKRTGEKVFLECVQDMDHENMFWYRQDPGLGLRLIYFSYDVKMKEKGDIPEGYSVSREKKERFSLILESASTNQTSMYLCASSYGSGTGELFFGEGSRLTVL.

This sequence joins TRBV4-2 and TRBJ2-5; 7 bases fit TRBD1. CDR1 and CDR2 from the germline V gene are LGHNA and YNFKEQ. The CDR3 contains 16 residues. J gave up 2 bases and V 1 base, and 7 bases lay outside the gene matches. The chain's CDR3 is CASSQAPAGGQETQYF. In nucleotides, the CDR3 is TGTGCCAGCAGCCAAGCCCCGGCAGGGGGTCAAGAGACCCAGTACTTC.

This chain connects TRBV5-1 to TRBJ2-7; D remains ambiguous. The V end lost 0 bases, the J end lost 6 bases, and 10 bases lay between the germline ends. There are 13 residues in the CDR3. CDR1 SGHRS and CDR2 YFSETQ come from the germline V gene. Written as DNA, the CDR3 is TGCGCCAGCAGCTTGGAAGTGGGTACCGAGCAGTACTTC. Translated, it gives CASSLEVGTEQYF.

This chain's CDR3 is CASSPPGRSNTEAFF. The CDR3 coding sequence is TGTGCCAGCTCACCACCCGGCAGATCGAACACTGAAGCTTTCTTT. The chain is built from TRBV18 and TRBJ1-1, with D uncertain. This CDR3 contains 15 residues. From germline, CDR1 is KGHSH and CDR2 LQKENI. Trimming left V 0 bases short and J 1 base short, with 9 bases between. The full variable domain, its missing parts supplied by reference TRBV18 and TRBJ1-1, is NAGVMQNPRHLVRRRGQEARLRCSPMKGHSHVYWYRQLPEEGLKFMVYLQKENIIDESGMPKERFSAEFPKEGPSILRIQQVVRGDSAAYFCASSPPGRSNTEAFFGQGTRLTVV.

The V and J genes are TRBV25-1 and TRBJ1-5, with D uncertain. CDR1 and CDR2 (germline): MGHDK, SYGVNS. The CDR3 length is 13 residues. Trimming pared 3 bases from V and 1 base from J, leaving 4 bases between. As DNA, the CDR3 is TGTGCCAGCAGTGAGATAAGCAATCAGCCCCAGCATTTT. Translating it yields CASSEISNQPQHF.

On this clone: The sample holds other DNA sequences that translate to the same CDR3. The genes are TRBV27 and TRBJ2-1; maybe TRBD2 (5 bases). Per the germline V gene, CDR1 is MNHEY and CDR2 is SMNVEV (reference sequence). The germline V and J ends were trimmed by 2 bases and 8 bases, with 13 bases remaining between them. The CDR3 is 14 residues long. This CDR3 is CASSLLLAGHEQFF. CDR3 nucleotides: TGTGCCAGCAGTTTACTGCTAGCAGGCCATGAGCAGTTCTTC.

The chain employs TRBV28 and TRBJ1-1; D ambiguous. The V gene lost 7 bases and the J gene lost 1 base, with 10 bases spanning the gap. Germline V gene sequence: CDR1 MDHEN, CDR2 SYDVKM. The CDR3 extends over 13 amino acids. CDR3 nucleotides: TGTGCCAGCATCCCCGCGGGGAACACTGAAGCTTTCTTT. It translates to CASIPAGNTEAFF.

Concerning this clone: This sample also contains other DNA sequences that code for the same CDR3. The V and J genes are TRBV5-1 and TRBJ1-2; 7 bases match TRBD1. The CDR3 consists of 14 residues. With 4 bases clipped from V and 7 bases from J, the junction kept 10 bases outside the gene matches. Germline V gives CDR1 SGHRS, CDR2 YFSETQ. The CDR3 DNA is TGCGCCAGCAGCCTAGGGCAGGGGGTAGGTGGCTACACCTTC. Translating it yields CASSLGQGVGGYTF.

The rearrangement links TRBV28 to TRBJ1-1; tentative D call: TRBD1 (5 bases). Germline CDR1 reads MDHEN; CDR2 reads SYDVKM. The V end was cut by 3 bases, the J end by 4 bases, with 12 bases between. The CDR3 is made up of 14 amino acids. DNA for the CDR3: TGTGCCAGCAGTTTGGCAGGGTCGGTCACTGAAGCTTTCTTT. This translates into CASSLAGSVTEAFF.

This chain uses TRBV28 with TRBJ2-7; 7 nucleotides align to TRBD1. The germline V gene encodes CDR1 MDHEN and CDR2 SYDVKM. The CDR3 extends over 18 amino acids. Trimming at V came to 3 bases and at J to 0 bases, leaving 14 bases not matched to a gene. In nucleotides, the CDR3 is TGTGCCAGCAGTTTGTACAACCTGAAACGGGACAGCTCCTACGAGCAGTACTTC. As protein: CASSLYNLKRDSSYEQYF. Supplemented by reference TRBV28 and TRBJ2-7, the full variable domain reads DVKVTQSSRYLVKRTGEKVFLECVQDMDHENMFWYRQDPGLGLRLIYFSYDVKMKEKGDIPEGYSVSREKKERFSLILESASTNQTSMYLCASSLYNLKRDSSYEQYFGPGTRLTVT.

The CDR3 loop reads CAWSAQGNTIYF. For the CDR3, the DNA is TGTGCCTGGAGTGCGCAGGGAAACACCATATATTTT. The rearrangement joins TRBV30 to TRBJ1-3; D is ambiguous. V shed 1 base and J shed 4 bases, with 5 bases lying between them. The CDR3 loop spans 12 amino acids. From germline, CDR1 is GTSNPN and CDR2 SVGIG (reference sequence).

The chain employs TRBV10-2 and TRBJ2-4; no firm D call. V was pared by 4 bases and J by 7 bases, with 17 bases between. Germline loops: CDR1 WSHSY, CDR2 SAAADI. This CDR3 is 15 amino acids long. This CDR3 reads CASSVLGFAYNIQYF. CDR3 in DNA: TGCGCCAGCAGTGTCTTAGGGTTTGCTTATAACATTCAGTACTTC.

Concerning this clone itself: The sample has other DNA sequences that encode this CDR3 too. The chain couples TRBV14 to TRBJ1-1; D unclear. In germline, CDR1 is SGHDN, CDR2 FVKESK. This CDR3 comprises 13 residues. Between the trimmed V and J ends, which lost 4 bases and 5 bases, there was a span of 11 bases. Here the CDR3 DNA reads TGTGCCAGCAGCCCTCAACGTGTAACTGAAGCTTTCTTT. It encodes CASSPQRVTEAFF.